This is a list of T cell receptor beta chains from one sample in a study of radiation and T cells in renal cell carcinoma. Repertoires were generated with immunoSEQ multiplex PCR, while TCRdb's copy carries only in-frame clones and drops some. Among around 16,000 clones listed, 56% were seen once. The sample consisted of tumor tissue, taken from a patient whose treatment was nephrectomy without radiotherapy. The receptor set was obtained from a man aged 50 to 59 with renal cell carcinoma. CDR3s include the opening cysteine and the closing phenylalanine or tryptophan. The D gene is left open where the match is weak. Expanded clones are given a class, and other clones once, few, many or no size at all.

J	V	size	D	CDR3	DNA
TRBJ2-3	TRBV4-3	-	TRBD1	CASSQGWQGAGKDTQYF	TGCGCCAGCAGCCAAGGCTGGCAGGGGGCAGGGAAAGATACGCAGTATTTT
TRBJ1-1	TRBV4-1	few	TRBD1	CASSQVGTGTEAFF	TGCGCCAGCAGCCAAGTCGGGACAGGGACTGAAGCTTTCTTT
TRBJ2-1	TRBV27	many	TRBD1	CASSLRTGGNEQFF	TGTGCCAGCAGTCTCCGGACAGGTGGTAATGAGCAGTTCTTC
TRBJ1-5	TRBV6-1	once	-	CASSHNRVGQPQHF	TGTGCCAGCAGCCACAACAGGGTAGGTCAGCCCCAGCATTTT
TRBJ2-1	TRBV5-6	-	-	CASSLGGLQRPPDEQFF	TGTGCCAGCAGCTTGGGGGGGCTACAGCGGCCACCCGATGAGCAGTTCTTC
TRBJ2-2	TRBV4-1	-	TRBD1	CASSGPTGGWGELFF	TGCGCCAGCAGCGGACCGACAGGGGGCTGGGGGGAGCTGTTTTTT
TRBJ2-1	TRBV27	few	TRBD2	CASSLAGGPVNEQFF	TGTGCCAGCAGTTTAGCGGGAGGGCCTGTCAATGAGCAGTTCTTC
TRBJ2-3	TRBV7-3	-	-	CASSNGIGADTQYF	TGTGCCAGCAGCAATGGGATCGGCGCAGATACGCAGTATTTT
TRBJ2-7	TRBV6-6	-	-	CASTDSSYEQYF	TGTGCCAGCACTGACAGTTCCTACGAGCAGTACTTC
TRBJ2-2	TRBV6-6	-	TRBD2	CATAGGGAGGELFF	TGTGCCACCGCAGGCGGGGGGGCCGGCGGGGAGCTGTTTTTT
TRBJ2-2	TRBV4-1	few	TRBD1	CASMPGQGIGELFF	TGCGCCAGCATGCCCGGACAGGGAATCGGGGAGCTGTTTTTT
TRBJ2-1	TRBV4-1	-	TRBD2	CASSQEPGGAYNEQFF	TGCGCCAGCAGCCAAGAACCGGGGGGGGCCTACAATGAGCAGTTCTTC
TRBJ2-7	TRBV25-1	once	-	CASSAHSPSGEQYF	TGTGCCAGCAGTGCCCACAGCCCTTCGGGCGAGCAGTACTTC
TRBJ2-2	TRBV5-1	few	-	CASSLAAGELFF	TGCGCCAGCAGCTTGGCTGCCGGGGAGCTGTTTTTT
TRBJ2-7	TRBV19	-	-	CASRDTRRSSYEQYF	TGTGCCAGTAGGGACACAAGGCGGAGCTCCTACGAGCAGTACTTC
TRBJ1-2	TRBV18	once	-	CASSPTGTPTNYGYTF	TGTGCCAGCTCACCAACCGGGACACCTACTAACTATGGCTACACCTTC
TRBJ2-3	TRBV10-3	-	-	CAIMAGNSDTQYF	TGTGCCATCATGGCGGGAAACTCGGATACGCAGTATTTT
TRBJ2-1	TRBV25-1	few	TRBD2	CASGTSGSHEQFF	TGTGCCAGCGGGACTAGCGGGAGCCATGAGCAGTTCTTC
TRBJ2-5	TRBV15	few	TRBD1	CATSRVADRERETQYF	TGTGCCACCAGCAGAGTTGCGGACAGGGAGAGGGAGACCCAGTACTTC
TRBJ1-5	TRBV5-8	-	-	CASSSQVYSNQPQHF	TGTGCCAGCAGCTCACAGGTTTATAGCAATCAGCCCCAGCATTTT
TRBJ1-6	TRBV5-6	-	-	CASSFKGYNNSPLHF	TGTGCCAGCAGCTTTAAAGGGTATAATAATTCACCCCTCCACTTT
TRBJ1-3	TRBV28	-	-	CASSLSRAGNTIYF	TGTGCCAGCAGTTTATCCCGCGCGGGAAACACCATATATTTT
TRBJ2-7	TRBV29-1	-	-	CSVEAATYEQYF	TGCAGCGTTGAAGCAGCAACCTACGAGCAGTACTTC
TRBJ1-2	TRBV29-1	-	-	CSVWTGGNPDYGYTF	TGCAGCGTTTGGACTGGGGGGAATCCGGACTATGGCTACACCTTC
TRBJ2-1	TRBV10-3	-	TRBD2	CAISGREFYNEQFF	TGTGCCATCAGTGGGCGGGAGTTCTACAATGAGCAGTTCTTC
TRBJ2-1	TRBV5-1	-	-	CASSRDSYNEQFF	TGCGCCAGCAGCCGGGACTCCTACAATGAGCAGTTCTTC
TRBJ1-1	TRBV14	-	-	CASTPWTMNTEAFF	TGTGCCAGCACCCCATGGACCATGAACACTGAAGCTTTCTTT
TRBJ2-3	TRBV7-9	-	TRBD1	CASTLGRGRNTQYF	TGTGCCAGCACCTTGGGAAGGGGGCGTAATACGCAGTATTTT
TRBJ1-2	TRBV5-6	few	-	CASSLDQNYGYTF	TGTGCCAGCAGCTTGGATCAGAACTATGGCTACACCTTC
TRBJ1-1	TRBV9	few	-	CASSVVVNTEAFF	TGTGCCAGCAGCGTAGTAGTGAACACTGAAGCTTTCTTT
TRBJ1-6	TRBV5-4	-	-	CASSQNSPLHF	TGTGCCAGCAGCCAGAACTCACCCCTCCACTTT
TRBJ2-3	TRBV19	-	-	CASSITGSSTDTQYF	TGTGCCAGTAGTATTACAGGTTCTAGCACAGATACGCAGTATTTT
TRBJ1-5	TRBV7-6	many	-	CASSLVGVTEPQHF	TGTGCCAGCAGCTTAGTTGGGGTTACAGAGCCCCAGCATTTT
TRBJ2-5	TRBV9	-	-	CASSLEASSETQYF	TGTGCCAGCAGCTTGGAAGCGAGCTCAGAGACCCAGTACTTC
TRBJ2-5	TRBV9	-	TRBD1	CASSARDRGRQETQYF	TGTGCCAGCAGCGCCCGGGACAGGGGGCGACAAGAGACCCAGTACTTC
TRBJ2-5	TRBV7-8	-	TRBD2	CASSLLLAIQETQYF	TGTGCCAGCAGCCTACTACTAGCGATACAAGAGACCCAGTACTTC
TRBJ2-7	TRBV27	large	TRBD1	CASSFWDSRSEQYF	TGTGCCAGCAGTTTTTGGGACAGTCGATCCGAGCAGTACTTC
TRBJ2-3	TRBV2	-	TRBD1	CASSERGRGDTQYF	TGTGCCAGCAGTGAAAGGGGGCGAGGAGATACGCAGTATTTT
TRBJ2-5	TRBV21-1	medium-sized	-	CALGPDVGTQYF	TGTGCTCTCGGCCCTGACGTTGGGACCCAGTACTTC
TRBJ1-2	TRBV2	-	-	CASSETVRGSYYGYTF	TGTGCCAGCAGTGAAACGGTCCGAGGTTCTTACTATGGCTACACCTTC
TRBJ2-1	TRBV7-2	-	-	CASSSPRGAHNEQFF	TGTGCCAGCAGCTCACCTCGCGGGGCCCACAATGAGCAGTTCTTC
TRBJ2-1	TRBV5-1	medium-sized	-	CASIGQFNEQFF	TGCGCCAGCATAGGACAGTTCAATGAGCAGTTCTTC
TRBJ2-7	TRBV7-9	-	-	CASSLEFGGPYEQYF	TGTGCCAGCAGCTTAGAGTTCGGAGGTCCCTACGAGCAGTACTTC
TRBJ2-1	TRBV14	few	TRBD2	CASSRYAGTSVRDEQFF	TGTGCCAGCAGCCGGTACGCCGGGACTAGCGTCCGTGATGAGCAGTTCTTC
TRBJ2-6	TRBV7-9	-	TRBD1	CASSSKTGGAGANVLTF	TGTGCCAGCAGCTCCAAAACAGGGGGCGCTGGGGCCAACGTCCTGACTTTC
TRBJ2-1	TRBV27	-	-	CATHRARSYNEQFF	TGTGCCACCCACCGGGCCCGCTCCTACAATGAGCAGTTCTTC
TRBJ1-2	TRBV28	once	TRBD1	CASSSPGPGGYGYGYTF	TGTGCCAGCAGTTCACCCGGCCCAGGGGGCTATGGCTATGGCTACACCTTC
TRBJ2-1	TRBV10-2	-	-	CASSFRLAEQFF	TGCGCCAGCAGTTTTCGTTTGGCTGAGCAGTTCTTC